Described below is a single T cell receptor (beta chain) sequence and its context. The sample holds many counts of this clonotype. This receptor's antigen is unknown. No much larger clone exists at a distance of one base, and base qualities are not known. The cysteine opens and the phenylalanine closes a CDR3 of 14 amino acids. The read is trimmed to its CDR3 DNA, 42 bases read in frame from base 1. The junction carries 13 bases between V and J, which are trimmed by 1 base and 6 bases respectively. CDR1 and CDR2 are read off the germline V gene (reference sequence) as DFQATT and SNEGSKA. Genomic DNA served as template for TCR beta VDJ combination and CDR3 sequence profiling. An Illumina HiSeq 2000 was used for TCR repertoire sequencing. For the original study's pipeline: Repertoires were assessed using TRBV/TRBJ rearrangement plots, CDR3 size and DJ length profiles, and Simpson's diversity index. The most abundant DNA sequence in the deep sequencing data was defined as the immunodominant clone. CDR3 amino acid sequences were screened for sharing across subjects and compared with published repertoires and the VDJdb database. TCRdb reanalyzed the raw reads on its own, using fastp at Q25 for trimming and MiXCR for clone calling, and kept in-frame beta chains. Rows with a matching CDR3 protein are joined into one entry that keeps the most common DNA and genes. It is TCRdb's table, rather than the study itself, that gives the V and J calls and clone size. This sample comprises around 430,000 distinct CDR3 sequences, roughly 34% of them detected only once. 0.7% to 1% of the sample rests with the top ten.

The data originate from a study of CD8+CD57+ T cells in acquired aplastic anemia (dated by TCRdb to 2017 to 2018). Regarding the research as a whole: A mean of about 3.2 ug of DNA, ranging from about 0.19 to 30 ug, was extracted from sorted CD4+ and CD8+ cells. CD8+CD57+ expansion was defined as a frequency above the mean frequency observed in healthy subjects.

Here is what the overall study found, with its caveats: No significant difference in CD8+ Simpson's diversity was found between patients and healthy controls (P=0.060). Around 28 CD8+ CDR3 sequences were found to be shared between patients and controls, but these sequences appeared to be highly expressed in patients and within the immunodominant clones of the patients.

Patients chosen for sequencing had shown expansion of CD8+CD57+ cells by flow cytometry. Every patient had a diagnosis of severe acquired aplastic anemia based on International Study of Aplastic Anemia and Agranulocytosis and Camitta criteria. No therapy had been received by the patients at the time of blood sampling. In this study, sorted CD4+ and CD8+ T cells from the blood of healthy subjects and of severe aplastic anemia patients had their TCR repertoires deep-sequenced. In the USA, patient enrollment took place under clinicaltrials.gov protocols 00001620, 01623167, 00001397, 00071045, 00081523 and 00961064. Ficoll-Paque density gradient centrifugation was used to isolate peripheral blood mononuclear cells. Before DNA extraction, CD4+ and CD8+ T cells were sorted by FACS or by magnetic beads.

The sequence was obtained from a human donor with aplastic anemia. The sample was sorted CD4+, CD8+, or CD8+CD57+ T cells (not recorded which) from PBMCs. The chain is assembled from TRBV20-1 and TRBJ1-5; the D gene is perhaps TRBD1, from 5 matching bases. The sequence in DNA is TGCAGTGCTAGAGTTACCGGGGCTGGTCAGCCCCAGCATTTT. Its translation is CSARVTGAGQPQHF.